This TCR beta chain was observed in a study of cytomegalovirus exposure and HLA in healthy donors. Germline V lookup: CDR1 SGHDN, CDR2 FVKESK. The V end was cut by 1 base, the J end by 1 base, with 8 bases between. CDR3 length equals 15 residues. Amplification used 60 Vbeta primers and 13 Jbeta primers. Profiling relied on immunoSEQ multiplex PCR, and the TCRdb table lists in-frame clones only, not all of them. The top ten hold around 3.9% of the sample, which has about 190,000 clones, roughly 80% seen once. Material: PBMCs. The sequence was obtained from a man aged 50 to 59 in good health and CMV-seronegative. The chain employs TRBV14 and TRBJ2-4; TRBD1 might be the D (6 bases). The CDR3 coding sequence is TGTGCCAGCAGCCAAGTTGGGGGCGCCAAAAACATTCAGTACTTC. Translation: CASSQVGGAKNIQYF.